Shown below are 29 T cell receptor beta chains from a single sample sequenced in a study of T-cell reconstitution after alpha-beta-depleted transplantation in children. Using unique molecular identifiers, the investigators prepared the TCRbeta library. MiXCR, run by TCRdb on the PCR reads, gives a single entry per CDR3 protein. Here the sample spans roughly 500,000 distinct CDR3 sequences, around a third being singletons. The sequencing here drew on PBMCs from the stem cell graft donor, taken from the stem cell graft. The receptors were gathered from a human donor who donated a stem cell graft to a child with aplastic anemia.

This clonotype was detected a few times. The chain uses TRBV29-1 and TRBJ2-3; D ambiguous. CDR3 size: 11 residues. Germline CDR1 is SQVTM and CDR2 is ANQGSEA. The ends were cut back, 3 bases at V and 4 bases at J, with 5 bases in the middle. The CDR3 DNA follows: TGCAGCGTTGAGCCGGCAGATACGCAGTATTTT. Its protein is CSVEPADTQYF.

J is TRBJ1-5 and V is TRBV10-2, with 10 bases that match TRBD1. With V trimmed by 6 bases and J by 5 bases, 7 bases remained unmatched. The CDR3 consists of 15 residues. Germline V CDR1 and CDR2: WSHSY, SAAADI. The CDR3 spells CASSAGTGVHQPQHF. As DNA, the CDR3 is TGCGCCAGCAGCGCCGGGACAGGGGTCCATCAGCCCCAGCATTTT.

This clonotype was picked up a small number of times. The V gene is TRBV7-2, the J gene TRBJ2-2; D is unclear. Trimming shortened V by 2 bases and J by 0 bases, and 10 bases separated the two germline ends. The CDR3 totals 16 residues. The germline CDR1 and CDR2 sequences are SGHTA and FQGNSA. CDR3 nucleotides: TGTGCCAGCAGCTTACTACGCTTTGCGAACACCGGGGAGCTGTTTTTT. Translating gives CASSLLRFANTGELFF.

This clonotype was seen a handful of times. This chain's CDR3 is CASSEGSNIQYF. The CDR3 DNA follows: TGTGCCAGCAGCGAGGGTTCAAACATTCAGTACTTC. The chain links TRBV25-1 to TRBJ2-4; D may be TRBD2 (5 bases). CDR1 and CDR2 (germline): MGHDK, SYGVNS. This CDR3 region has 12 residues. Trimming removed 6 bases at V and 6 bases at J, with 9 bases between.

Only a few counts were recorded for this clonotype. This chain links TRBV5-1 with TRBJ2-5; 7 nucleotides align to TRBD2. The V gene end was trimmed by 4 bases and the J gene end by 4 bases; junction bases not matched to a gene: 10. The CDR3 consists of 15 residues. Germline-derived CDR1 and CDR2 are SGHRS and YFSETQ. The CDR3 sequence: CASSVGLSHRETQYF. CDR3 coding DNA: TGCGCCAGCAGCGTGGGACTATCCCACCGAGAGACCCAGTACTTC.

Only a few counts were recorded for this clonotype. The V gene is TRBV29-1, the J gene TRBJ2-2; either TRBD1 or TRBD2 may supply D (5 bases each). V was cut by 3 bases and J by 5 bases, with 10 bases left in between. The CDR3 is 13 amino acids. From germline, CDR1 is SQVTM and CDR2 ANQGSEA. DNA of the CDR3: TGCAGCGTTGAGGGACGGGGAACCGGGGAGCTGTTTTTT. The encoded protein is CSVEGRGTGELFF.

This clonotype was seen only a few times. The CDR3 sequence is CASNVGGPGNQPQHF. The CDR3 DNA reads as TGTGCCAGCAATGTTGGGGGGCCGGGCAATCAGCCCCAGCATTTT. V is TRBV7-2 and J is TRBJ1-5; D is perhaps TRBD1 (6 bases). The germline V gene has CDR1 SGHTA and CDR2 FQGNSA. The CDR3 has 15 residues. Trimming left V 7 bases short and J 2 bases short, with 15 bases between.

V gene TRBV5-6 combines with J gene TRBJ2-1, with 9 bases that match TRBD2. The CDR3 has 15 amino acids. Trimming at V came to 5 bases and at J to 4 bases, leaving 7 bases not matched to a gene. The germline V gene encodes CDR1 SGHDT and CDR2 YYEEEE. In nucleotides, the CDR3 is TGTGCCAGCAGTTTAAAGACTAGCGGTTACAATGAGCAGTTCTTC. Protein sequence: CASSLKTSGYNEQFF.

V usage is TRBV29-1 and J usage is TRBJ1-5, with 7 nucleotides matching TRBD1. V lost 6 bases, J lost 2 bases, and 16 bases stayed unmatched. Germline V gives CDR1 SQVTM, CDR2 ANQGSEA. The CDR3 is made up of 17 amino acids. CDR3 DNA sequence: TGCAGCGTGAAAACCGGGACAGATAGATCCCGCAATCAGCCCCAGCATTTT. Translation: CSVKTGTDRSRNQPQHF.

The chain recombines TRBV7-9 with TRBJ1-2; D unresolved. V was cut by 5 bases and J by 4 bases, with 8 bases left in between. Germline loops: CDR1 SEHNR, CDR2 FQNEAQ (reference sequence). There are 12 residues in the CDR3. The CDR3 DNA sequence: TGTGCCAGCAGCGGGAGTTTCTATGGCTACACCTTC. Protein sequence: CASSGSFYGYTF.

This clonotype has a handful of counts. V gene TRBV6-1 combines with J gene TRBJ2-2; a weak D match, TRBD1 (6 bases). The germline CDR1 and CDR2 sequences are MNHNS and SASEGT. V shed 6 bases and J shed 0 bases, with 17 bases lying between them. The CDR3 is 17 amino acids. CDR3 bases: TGTGCCAGCAGGGACAGCACCGTCGGCACGAACACCGGGGAGCTGTTTTTT. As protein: CASRDSTVGTNTGELFF.

The CDR3 loop reads CASSRPGETYEQYV. The CDR3 DNA reads as TGTGCCAGCAGCCGACCGGGGGAGACTTACGAGCAGTACGTC. The rearrangement links TRBV5-4 to TRBJ2-7; D possibly corresponds to TRBD2 (6 bases). This CDR3 has 14 amino acids. Looked up from germline, CDR1 is SGHNT and CDR2 is YYREEE (reference sequence). V lost 4 bases, J lost 4 bases, and 15 bases lay in between.

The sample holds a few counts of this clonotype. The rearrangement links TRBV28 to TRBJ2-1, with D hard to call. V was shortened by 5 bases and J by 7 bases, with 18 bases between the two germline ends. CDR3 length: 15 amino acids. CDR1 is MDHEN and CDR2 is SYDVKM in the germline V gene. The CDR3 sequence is CASSPLGGMGNEQFF. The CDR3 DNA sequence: TGTGCCAGCAGTCCGCTCGGCGGTATGGGGAATGAGCAGTTCTTC.

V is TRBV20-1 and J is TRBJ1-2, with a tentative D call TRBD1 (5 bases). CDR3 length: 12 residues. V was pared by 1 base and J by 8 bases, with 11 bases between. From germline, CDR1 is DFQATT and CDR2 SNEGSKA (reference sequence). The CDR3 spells CSARAGEKGYTF. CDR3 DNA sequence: TGCAGTGCTAGAGCGGGGGAAAAAGGCTACACCTTC.

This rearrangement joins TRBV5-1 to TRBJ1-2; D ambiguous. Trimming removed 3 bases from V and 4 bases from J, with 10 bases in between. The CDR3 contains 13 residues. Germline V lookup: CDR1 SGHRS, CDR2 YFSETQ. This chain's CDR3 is CASSSTESYGYTF. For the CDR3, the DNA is TGCGCCAGCAGCTCAACAGAAAGCTATGGCTACACCTTC.

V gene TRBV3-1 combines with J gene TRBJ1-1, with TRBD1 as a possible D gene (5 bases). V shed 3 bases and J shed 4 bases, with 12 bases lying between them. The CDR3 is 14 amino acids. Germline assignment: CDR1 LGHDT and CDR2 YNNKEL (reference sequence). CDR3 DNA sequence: TGTGCCAGCAGCCAGGGGGGGAAGAGCACTGAAGCTTTCTTT. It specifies CASSQGGKSTEAFF.

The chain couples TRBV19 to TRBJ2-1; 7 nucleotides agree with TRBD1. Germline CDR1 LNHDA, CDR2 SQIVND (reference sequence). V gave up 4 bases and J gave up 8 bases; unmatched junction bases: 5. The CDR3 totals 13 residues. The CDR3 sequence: CASSTNRGHEQFF. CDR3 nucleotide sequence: TGTGCCAGTAGTACGAACAGGGGACATGAGCAGTTCTTC.

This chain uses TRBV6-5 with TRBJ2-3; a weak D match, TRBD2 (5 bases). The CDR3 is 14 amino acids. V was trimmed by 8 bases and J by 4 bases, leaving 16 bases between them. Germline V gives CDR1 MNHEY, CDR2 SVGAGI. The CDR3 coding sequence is TGTGCCAGCCTGTTGCGGGTCCTTCCAGATACGCAGTATTTT. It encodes CASLLRVLPDTQYF.

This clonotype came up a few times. The CDR3 nucleotides are TGTGCCAGCAGCTTGTCCTCGACAGGGGGGTGGAACACCGGGGAGCTGTTTTTT. Protein product: CASSLSSTGGWNTGELFF. The chain combines TRBV5-6 with TRBJ2-2; 9 bases map to TRBD1. The length of the CDR3 is 18 residues. Germline V gives CDR1 SGHDT, CDR2 YYEEEE. V trimming: 1 base; J trimming: 1 base; junction bases outside the gene matches: 8.

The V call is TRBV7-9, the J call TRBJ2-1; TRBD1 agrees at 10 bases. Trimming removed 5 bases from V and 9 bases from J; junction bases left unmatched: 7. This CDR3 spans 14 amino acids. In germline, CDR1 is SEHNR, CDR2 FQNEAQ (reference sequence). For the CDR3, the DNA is TGTGCCAGCAGCCCCCGGACAGGGGGGGTTGAGCAGTTCTTC. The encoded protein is CASSPRTGGVEQFF.

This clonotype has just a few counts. The CDR3 coding sequence is TGTGCCACTAGACAGCCAATGAACACTGAAGCTTTCTTT. As protein: CATRQPMNTEAFF. V and J are TRBV10-3 and TRBJ1-1; the D gene is possibly TRBD1 (5 bases). CDR1 ENHRY and CDR2 SYGVKD come from the germline V gene. V lost 10 bases to trimming and J lost 0 bases, with 12 bases between them. The CDR3 consists of 13 residues.

CDR3: CASSLGLAEEQYF. The CDR3 DNA reads as TGTGCCAGCAGCTTAGGACTCGCGGAAGAGCAGTACTTC. The J gene is TRBJ2-7, the V gene TRBV11-3, with D uncertain. There are 13 residues in the CDR3. Between the trimmed V and J ends, which lost 1 base and 7 bases, there was a span of 11 bases. Germline loops: CDR1 SGHNT, CDR2 YENEEA.

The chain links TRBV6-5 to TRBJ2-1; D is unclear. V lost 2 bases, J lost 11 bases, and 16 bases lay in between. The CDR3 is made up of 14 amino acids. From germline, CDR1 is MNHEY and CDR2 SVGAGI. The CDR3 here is CASSYGGSGVKQFF. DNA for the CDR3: TGTGCCAGCAGTTACGGTGGGTCGGGCGTGAAGCAGTTCTTC.

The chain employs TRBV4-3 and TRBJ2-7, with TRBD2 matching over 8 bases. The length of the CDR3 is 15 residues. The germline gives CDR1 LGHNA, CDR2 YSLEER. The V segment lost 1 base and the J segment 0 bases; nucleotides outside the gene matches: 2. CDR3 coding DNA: TGCGCCAGCAGCCAAGTGGGGACTAGCTCCTACGAGCAGTACTTC. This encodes CASSQVGTSSYEQYF.

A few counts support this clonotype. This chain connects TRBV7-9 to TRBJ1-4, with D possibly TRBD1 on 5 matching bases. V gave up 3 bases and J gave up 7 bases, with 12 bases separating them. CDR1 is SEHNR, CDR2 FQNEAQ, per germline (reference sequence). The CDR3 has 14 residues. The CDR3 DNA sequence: TGTGCCAGCAGCTTGCGGCTCGGGGGTGAAAAACTGTTTTTT. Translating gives CASSLRLGGEKLFF.

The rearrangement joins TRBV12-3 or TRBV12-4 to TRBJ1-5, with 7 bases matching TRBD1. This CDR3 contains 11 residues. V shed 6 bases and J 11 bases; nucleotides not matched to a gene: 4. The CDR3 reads CASRKQGAQHF. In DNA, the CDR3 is TGTGCCAGCAGGAAGCAGGGGGCCCAGCATTTT.

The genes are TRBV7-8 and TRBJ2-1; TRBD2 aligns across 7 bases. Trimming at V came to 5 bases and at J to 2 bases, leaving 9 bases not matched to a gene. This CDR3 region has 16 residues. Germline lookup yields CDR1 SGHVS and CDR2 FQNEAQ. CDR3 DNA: TGTGCCAGCAGCCCCATCACGGGGGGTACCTACAATGAGCAGTTCTTC. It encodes CASSPITGGTYNEQFF.

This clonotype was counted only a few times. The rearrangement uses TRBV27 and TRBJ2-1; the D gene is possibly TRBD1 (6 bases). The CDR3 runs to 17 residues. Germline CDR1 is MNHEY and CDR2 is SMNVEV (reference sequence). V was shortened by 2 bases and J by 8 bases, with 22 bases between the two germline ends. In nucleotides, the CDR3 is TGTGCCAGCAGTTTAGGAGCAGGGGTTGTTATTTCGGATGAGCAGTTCTTC. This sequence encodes CASSLGAGVVISDEQFF.

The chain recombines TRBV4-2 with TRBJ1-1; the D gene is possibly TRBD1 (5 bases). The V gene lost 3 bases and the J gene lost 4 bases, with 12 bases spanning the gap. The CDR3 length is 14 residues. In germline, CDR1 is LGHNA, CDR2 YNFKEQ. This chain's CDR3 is CASSHGSGITEAFF. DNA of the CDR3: TGTGCCAGCAGCCACGGTTCAGGGATCACTGAAGCTTTCTTT.